This paragraph covers one T cell receptor beta chain sequence. Its cognate antigen is unknown. With more than 9 days of culture completed, CD4+ T cells were isolated. All study participants received two doses of BNT162b2 or mRNA-1273 vaccine. V shed 4 bases and J shed 10 bases, with 16 bases lying between them. The CDR3 has 13 amino acids. Germline-derived CDR1 and CDR2 are SGHDN and FVKESK. This record belongs to a study of vaccination effects on CD4 cells after COVID-19. Background on the study: Ahead of sequencing, the ViraFEST assay grew antigen-specific CD4+ T cells using viral peptide pools. Researchers obtained post-vaccine samples at a median of 72 days past the second dose.

Study-level points and caveats: Pronounced clonal contraction occurred in clones induced by infection and by vaccine late after vaccination.

Profiling relied on immunoSEQ multiplex PCR, and the TCRdb table lists in-frame clones only, not all of them. The repertoire has approximately 47,000 clones, about 70% of them found once; the top ten carry around 6.7%. The chain combines TRBV14 with TRBJ1-1, with a weak D call TRBD1 (6 bases). The sequence was obtained from a human donor who received a COVID-19 vaccine. Material: CD4+ T cells from PBMCs cultured without peptide, obtained after COVID-19 vaccination. As DNA, the CDR3 is TGTGCCAGCAGCCTTGATAAGGGGACAAGAGCTTTCTTT. The encoded protein is CASSLDKGTRAFF.